The 21 T cell receptor beta chains given below trace back to one sample, sequenced in a study of identifying expanded T cells in peripheral blood. Using immunoSEQ multiplex PCR, the repertoire was profiled, and TCRdb retains in-frame clones only, with some absent. The sample lists 70,000 to 100,000 clones; more than 70% were seen once. The sequencing sample was made of blood. These receptors originate from a person aged 18 to 69 in good health.

The chain has TRBV19 and TRBJ1-6, with D possibly matching TRBD1 (5 bases). CDR1 is LNHDA, CDR2 SQIVND, per germline (reference sequence). The CDR3 loop spans 21 amino acids. Trimming removed 6 bases at V and 0 bases at J, with 27 bases between. The CDR3 DNA reads as TGTGCCAGTAGCCTTAAGATGGGGCAATCGAAAATCAGCTCCTATAATTCACCCCTCCACTTT. Amino acid sequence: CASSLKMGQSKISSYNSPLHF.

V usage is TRBV11-2 and J usage is TRBJ1-2, with D maybe TRBD1 (5 bases). This CDR3 region has 16 residues. Germline lookup yields CDR1 SGHAT and CDR2 FQNNGV. The ends were cut back, 3 bases at V and 0 bases at J, with 14 bases in the middle. CDR3 DNA sequence: TGTGCCAGCAGCTTCGTTTCCGGCAGGGCTAACTATGGCTACACCTTC. Its protein is CASSFVSGRANYGYTF.

The chain couples TRBV7-2 to TRBJ2-3; D gene ambiguous. CDR1 is SGHTA and CDR2 is FQGNSA in the germline V gene. The germline V and J ends were trimmed by 1 base and 5 bases, with 13 bases remaining between them. CDR3 length: 15 amino acids. The chain's CDR3 is CASSLDGKVRDTQYF. DNA for the CDR3: TGTGCCAGCAGCTTAGACGGAAAAGTGAGAGATACGCAGTATTTT.

V gene TRBV2 combines with J gene TRBJ2-5, with 11 bases aligning to TRBD2. The CDR3 has 13 amino acids. The junction had 5 bases not matched to a gene; V was cut back by 9 bases and J by 5 bases. Germline assignment: CDR1 SNHLY and CDR2 FYNNEI. CDR3 sequence (DNA): TGTGCCAGTAGCGGGGGGGCCCGGGAGACCCAGTACTTC. It specifies CASSGGARETQYF.

J is TRBJ2-3 and V is TRBV5-5, with a tentative D call TRBD1 (6 bases). The CDR3 runs to 15 residues. V was pared by 4 bases and J by 3 bases, with 15 bases between. In germline, CDR1 is SGHKS, CDR2 YYEKEE (reference sequence). The DNA of the CDR3 is TGTGCCAGCAGCATACAGGGTGGTACTACAGATACGCAGTATTTT. Residues: CASSIQGGTTDTQYF. Using reference TRBV5-5 and TRBJ2-3 for the parts outside the CDR3, the full variable domain is DAGVTQSPTHLIKTRGQQVTLRCSPISGHKSVSWYQQVLGQGPQFIFQYYEKEERGRGNFPDRFSARQFPNYSSELNVNALLLGDSALYLCASSIQGGTTDTQYFGPGTRLTVL.

This clone appeared a single time. The chain recombines TRBV5-6 with TRBJ1-1; TRBD1 matches 8 bases. The CDR3 is 18 residues long. Germline CDR1 and CDR2: SGHDT and YYEEEE. Unmatched junction bases numbered 15, after V lost 5 bases and J lost 0 bases. The CDR3 loop reads CASSLPRGRRGLNTEAFF. The DNA of the CDR3 is TGTGCCAGCAGTTTACCCAGGGGGCGGCGAGGCCTGAACACTGAAGCTTTCTTT.

The chain is built from TRBV7-2 and TRBJ2-3; D uncertain. The V end was cut by 5 bases, the J end by 7 bases, with 10 bases between. Germline loops: CDR1 SGHTA, CDR2 FQGNSA. The CDR3 is made up of 12 amino acids. CDR3 sequence: CASSRTSNTQYF. The CDR3 DNA sequence: TGTGCCAGCAGCCGCACTTCGAATACGCAGTATTTT. The complete variable domain, with remaining parts taken from reference TRBV7-2 and TRBJ2-3, reads GAGVSQSPSNKVTEKGKDVELRCDPISGHTALYWYRQSLGQGLEFLIYFQGNSAPDKSGLPSDRFSAERTGGSVSTLTIQRTQQEDSAVYLCASSRTSNTQYFGPGTRLTVL.

The rearrangement links TRBV15 to TRBJ2-5; 8 bases are a match to TRBD1. Losses at the gene ends were 4 bases for V and 4 bases for J; bases not matched to a gene: 2. Per the germline V gene, CDR1 is LNHNV and CDR2 is YYDKDF (reference sequence). This CDR3 is built from 13 residues. This chain's CDR3 is CATSNGQGETQYF. CDR3 DNA: TGTGCCACCAGCAACGGACAGGGAGAGACCCAGTACTTC.

The rearrangement uses TRBV28 and TRBJ2-1; no clear D gene. The CDR3 is 15 amino acids. Trimming removed 2 bases from V and 10 bases from J, with 18 bases in between. Germline V gene data show CDR1 as MDHEN and CDR2 as SYDVKM. CDR3 bases: TGTGCCAGCAGTTTAACCCCTTCTTCGGGCAAAGAGCAGTTCTTC. It yields the protein CASSLTPSSGKEQFF.

This clone was counted only a few times. V and J are TRBV10-3 and TRBJ2-7; 12 bases line up with TRBD1. J lost 7 bases, V lost 6 bases, and 7 bases had no gene match. The CDR3 is 14 residues long. Germline V gene data show CDR1 as ENHRY and CDR2 as SYGVKD. CDR3 amino acids: CAISPGQGATEQYF. DNA for the CDR3: TGTGCCATCAGCCCGGGACAGGGGGCGACGGAGCAGTACTTC.

V is TRBV11-3 and J is TRBJ1-6, with TRBD1 as a possible D gene (5 bases). The V end was cut by 2 bases, the J end by 1 base, with 9 bases between. The CDR3 is made up of 16 amino acids. Germline CDR1 and CDR2: SGHNT and YENEEA. This CDR3 is CASSLKGPSYNSPLHF. In nucleotides, the CDR3 is TGTGCCAGCAGCTTAAAGGGGCCTTCCTATAATTCACCCCTCCACTTT.

The rearrangement joins TRBV1 to TRBJ2-7; no DNA check was done on the table's D call, TRBD1. TRBV1 is reported as a pseudogene. This CDR3 is 13 amino acids long. This CDR3 reads CTSSHGTDYEQYF. Written as DNA, the CDR3 is TGCACCAGCAGTCATGGGACAGACTACGAGCAGTACTTC.

The rearrangement joins TRBV18 to TRBJ1-5, with D unresolved. V lost 2 bases and J lost 5, with 10 bases in between. There are 14 residues in the CDR3. Germline V lookup: CDR1 KGHSH, CDR2 LQKENI. Written as DNA, the CDR3 is TGTGCCAGCTCACCAATGAGGCGGGATCAGCCCCAGCATTTT. Translation: CASSPMRRDQPQHF.

The V gene is TRBV5-4, the J gene TRBJ1-2; 8 nucleotides match TRBD1. The CDR3 length is 14 residues. Germline V lookup: CDR1 SGHNT, CDR2 YYREEE (reference sequence). V gave up 1 base and J gave up 7 bases; unmatched junction bases: 6. The CDR3 protein is CASSLKTGAGGYTF. CDR3 DNA sequence: TGTGCCAGCAGCTTGAAGACAGGGGCCGGTGGCTACACCTTC.

The CDR3 coding sequence is TGTGCCAGCAGTCCCCCTTGGGGGGGTAGTGAAAAACTGTTTTTT. This translates into CASSPPWGGSEKLFF. The chain has TRBV6-6 and TRBJ1-4; tentatively, D is TRBD1 (5 bases). This CDR3 contains 15 residues. The germline CDR1 and CDR2 sequences are MNHNY and SVGAGI (reference sequence). The V gene lost 5 bases and the J gene lost 7 bases, with 17 bases spanning the gap.

The gene calls are TRBV27 and TRBJ2-2; tentatively, D is TRBD2 (6 bases). The CDR3 length is 16 residues. CDR1 and CDR2 (germline): MNHEY, SMNVEV (reference sequence). Deletions cut 4 bases from V and 1 base from J, with 13 bases between. The CDR3 coding sequence is TGTGCCAGCAGTTGGTCCTGGGAGGAGAACACCGGGGAGCTGTTTTTT. Encoded protein: CASSWSWEENTGELFF.

The V call is TRBV11-2, the J call TRBJ2-5; 8 bases map to TRBD1. The CDR3 has 13 amino acids. The trim removed 5 bases at V and 6 bases at J, leaving 5 bases unmatched. CDR1 SGHAT and CDR2 FQNNGV come from the germline V gene. The CDR3 here is CASSPGTGQTQYF. CDR3 nucleotides: TGTGCCAGCAGCCCTGGGACAGGCCAGACCCAGTACTTC.

The V call is TRBV7-2, the J call TRBJ2-7; D is unresolved. Germline CDR1 reads SGHTA; CDR2 reads FQGNSA. CDR3 length equals 15 residues. Trimming shortened V by 1 base and J by 2 bases, and 12 bases separated the two germline ends. In DNA form, the CDR3 reads TGTGCCAGCAGCTTAGACAACAGTCTCACCTACGAGCAGTACTTC. This sequence encodes CASSLDNSLTYEQYF.

This CDR3 is CASSLLAAFQETQYF. DNA of the CDR3: TGTGCCAGCAGTTTGTTGGCAGCCTTTCAAGAGACCCAGTACTTC. The V call is TRBV28, the J call TRBJ2-5; D call uncertain. The CDR3 covers 15 residues. The V end was cut by 3 bases, the J end by 2 bases, with 13 bases between. Germline V gene data show CDR1 as MDHEN and CDR2 as SYDVKM.

CDR3 loop: CASRVNTEAFF. CDR3 DNA: TGTGCCAGCAGGGTAAACACTGAAGCTTTCTTT. V and J are TRBV21-1 and TRBJ1-1. TRBV21-1 is labeled a pseudogene. The CDR3 contains 11 residues.

The chain links TRBV6-1 to TRBJ1-3; D is ambiguous. Germline V gene sequence: CDR1 MNHNS, CDR2 SASEGT. The V and J ends lost 2 bases and 1 base respectively, with 6 bases between them. CDR3 size: 14 residues. The CDR3: CASSEFASGNTIYF. The CDR3 DNA sequence: TGTGCCAGCAGTGAATTTGCGTCTGGAAACACCATATATTTT.